The 21 T cell receptor beta chains presented below share a single source sample, sequenced in a study of T cell repertoires in cytomegalovirus infection. TCRdb re-called the reads through MiXCR, storing one row per CDR3 protein. The sample lists roughly 200,000 distinct CDR3 sequences; roughly a sixth were seen once. Source material: CD8+ T cells from PBMCs. Receptors originate from a human donor in good health (CMV status not recorded). Some clones in this sample may be carry-over from other donors' samples.

The table lists this clonotype with a few counts. V usage is TRBV6-2 or TRBV6-3 and J usage is TRBJ1-1; D is unclear. V was cut by 0 bases and J by 1 base, with 12 bases left in between. There are 16 residues in the CDR3. Looked up from germline, CDR1 is MNHEY and CDR2 is SVGEGT. CDR3 residues: CASSYSRARGNTEAFF. The CDR3 bases are TGTGCCAGCAGTTACTCGAGAGCTCGGGGGAACACTGAAGCTTTCTTT.

This clonotype has more than one count but fewer than ten. The chain has TRBV12-3 or TRBV12-4 and TRBJ1-4, with D unclear. The V and J ends lost 1 base and 7 bases respectively, with 10 bases between them. The CDR3 is 14 residues long. The CDR3 sequence is CASSLGGLGEKLFF. CDR3 nucleotide sequence: TGTGCCAGCAGTTTAGGAGGCCTCGGTGAAAAACTGTTTTTT.

The chain is built from TRBV12-3 or TRBV12-4 and TRBJ1-5; D possibly corresponds to TRBD1 (6 bases). This CDR3 has 16 residues. V lost 6 bases, J lost 2 bases, and 17 bases lay in between. The CDR3 region is CASRHGSEGGNQPQHF. Here the CDR3 DNA reads TGTGCCAGCAGACACGGCTCGGAGGGGGGCAATCAGCCCCAGCATTTT.

This clonotype has a handful of counts. The chain links TRBV7-9 to TRBJ2-5, with 9 bases identical to TRBD1. Germline CDR1 SEHNR, CDR2 FQNEAQ (reference sequence). After removal of 5 bases from V and 5 bases from J, the junction contained 6 bases not matched to a gene. The CDR3 consists of 14 residues. CDR3 nucleotide sequence: TGTGCCAGCAGCCCCGGACAGGGGTTGGAGACCCAGTACTTC. This codes for CASSPGQGLETQYF.

This clonotype was found a few times. The chain has TRBV4-3 and TRBJ1-5; unclear D gene. CDR1 LGHNA and CDR2 YSLEER come from the germline V gene. Trimming took 0 bases from V and 3 from J, leaving 6 bases between them. This CDR3 is 14 amino acids long. The CDR3 DNA reads TGCGCCAGCAGCCAAGAAAGGTACAATCAGCCCCAGCATTTT. Residues: CASSQERYNQPQHF.

V usage is TRBV12-3 or TRBV12-4 and J usage is TRBJ2-1; 8 bases are a match to TRBD1. The CDR3 has 18 residues. V trimming: 5 bases; J trimming: 2 bases; junction bases outside the gene matches: 14. CDR3 amino acids: CASSLTRDRIAPYNEQFF. The CDR3 nucleotides are TGTGCCAGCAGTCTCACCCGGGACAGGATAGCCCCCTACAATGAGCAGTTCTTC.

The J gene is TRBJ1-5, the V gene TRBV2, with a possible D match to TRBD1 (5 bases). Germline assignment: CDR1 SNHLY and CDR2 FYNNEI. The V end was cut by 7 bases, the J end by 6 bases, with 16 bases between. The CDR3 loop spans 14 amino acids. CDR3 coding DNA: TGTGCCAGCAAACTCGAAGGGGCGGTTCAGCCCCAGCATTTT. Its protein product is CASKLEGAVQPQHF.

This clonotype has just a few counts. The chain carries TRBV7-8 and TRBJ2-1; D ambiguous. The CDR3 is made up of 11 amino acids. Trimming shortened V by 1 base and J by 9 bases, and 4 bases separated the two germline ends. Germline loops: CDR1 SGHVS, CDR2 FQNEAQ. CDR3 sequence reads: CASSLEGEQFF. The CDR3 DNA reads as TGTGCCAGCAGCTTAGAAGGTGAGCAGTTCTTC.

The chain couples TRBV6-2 or TRBV6-3 to TRBJ2-7, with 7 bases that match TRBD1. V was clipped by 1 base and J by 1 base; unmatched bases: 7. The CDR3 extends over 16 amino acids. The germline V gene encodes CDR1 MNHEY and CDR2 SVGEGT. The CDR3 DNA sequence: TGTGCCAGCAGTTACTATAAGGGGACAGTTTCCTACGAGCAGTACTTC. This encodes CASSYYKGTVSYEQYF.

This clonotype was picked up a small number of times. The chain is built from TRBV7-3 and TRBJ1-2; 7 nucleotides agree with TRBD1. The V gene's germline CDR1 is SGHTA and CDR2 FQGTGA. Trimming at V came to 1 base and at J to 4 bases, leaving 9 bases not matched to a gene. CDR3 length: 16 amino acids. Here the CDR3 reads CASSLSRDRAFYGYTF. The CDR3 DNA follows: TGTGCCAGCAGCTTAAGTCGGGACAGAGCCTTCTATGGCTACACCTTC.

This clonotype was observed a handful of times. The chain employs TRBV7-2 and TRBJ1-2, with 7 bases that match TRBD1. With 5 bases clipped from V and 4 bases from J, the junction kept 4 bases outside the gene matches. Germline loops: CDR1 SGHTA, CDR2 FQGNSA. The CDR3 has 13 amino acids. CDR3 protein: CASSQTGFYGYTF. CDR3 DNA: TGTGCCAGCAGCCAGACAGGGTTCTATGGCTACACCTTC.

CDR3: CACLRPLRGRNTEAFF. CDR3 DNA sequence: TGTGCCTGCCTAAGACCCCTCCGGGGGCGAAACACTGAAGCTTTCTTT. The chain couples TRBV30 to TRBJ1-1; a possible D gene is TRBD1 (6 bases). The ends were cut back, 6 bases at V and 2 bases at J, with 22 bases in the middle. Germline CDR1 reads GTSNPN; CDR2 reads SVGIG (reference sequence). CDR3 length: 16 residues.

This clonotype has more than one count but fewer than ten. The rearrangement joins TRBV29-1 to TRBJ1-1; D may be TRBD1 (5 bases). The CDR3 covers 12 residues. Germline V lookup: CDR1 SQVTM, CDR2 ANQGSEA. V lost 7 bases and J 5 bases, leaving 14 bases between the germline ends. The CDR3 nucleotides read TGCAGCGCCAGGGTCGGAGGGACTGAAGCTTTCTTT. It yields the protein CSARVGGTEAFF.

This clonotype was counted between two and nine times. V and J are TRBV9 and TRBJ2-7, with 8 bases fitting TRBD1. J lost 3 bases, V lost 3 bases, and 11 bases had no gene match. The CDR3 extends over 16 amino acids. CDR1 SGDLS and CDR2 YYNGEE come from the germline V gene. CDR3: CASSGTAGGWGYEQYF. The CDR3 DNA reads as TGTGCCAGCAGCGGGACCGCAGGGGGCTGGGGCTACGAGCAGTACTTC. Full variable domain (rest looked up from reference TRBV9 and TRBJ2-7): DSGVTQTPKHLITATGQRVTLRCSPRSGDLSVYWYQQSLDQGLQFLIQYYNGEERAKGNILERFSAQQFPDLHSELNLSSLELGDSALYFCASSGTAGGWGYEQYFGPGTRLTVT.

The CDR3: CASSVDLGELFF. The CDR3 DNA follows: TGTGCCAGCAGCGTTGACCTTGGGGAGCTGTTTTTT. The gene calls are TRBV9 and TRBJ2-2; D call uncertain. The V end lost 2 bases, the J end lost 8 bases, and 7 bases lay between the germline ends. CDR1 and CDR2 (germline): SGDLS, YYNGEE. The length of the CDR3 is 12 residues. The whole variable domain, remainder taken from reference TRBV9 and TRBJ2-2, is DSGVTQTPKHLITATGQRVTLRCSPRSGDLSVYWYQQSLDQGLQFLIQYYNGEERAKGNILERFSAQQFPDLHSELNLSSLELGDSALYFCASSVDLGELFFGEGSRLTVL.

This clonotype was detected only a few times. The rearrangement uses TRBV28 and TRBJ1-5; 8 bases match TRBD1. From germline, CDR1 is MDHEN and CDR2 SYDVKM. The CDR3 extends over 14 amino acids. J was trimmed by 6 bases and V by 3 bases; bases with no gene match: 4. CDR3 amino acids: CASSFLQGAQPQHF. In DNA, the CDR3 is TGTGCCAGCAGTTTTCTTCAGGGGGCTCAGCCCCAGCATTTT.

This clonotype was found a few times. The chain uses TRBV12-3 or TRBV12-4 and TRBJ1-3; D is possibly TRBD1 (5 bases). CDR3 length equals 20 residues. Trimming took 3 bases from V and 4 from J, leaving 28 bases between them. This CDR3 reads CASSLSVATAKLTPGNTIYF. The CDR3 DNA reads TGTGCCAGCAGTTTGTCTGTGGCGACAGCCAAACTTACCCCGGGAAACACCATATATTTT.

This clonotype was counted only a few times. The V gene is TRBV14, the J gene TRBJ1-4; 7 positions agree with TRBD1. Trimming removed 1 base from V and 0 bases from J; junction bases left unmatched: 5. This CDR3 comprises 17 residues. The germline gives CDR1 SGHDN, CDR2 FVKESK. The CDR3, as DNA: TGTGCCAGCAGCCAAGTCGGCAGGGGGGCAACTAATGAAAAACTGTTTTTT. This encodes CASSQVGRGATNEKLFF.

In this sample, this clonotype turned up a few times. The chain uses TRBV6-6 and TRBJ1-4; D is unresolved. V shed 7 bases and J shed 1 base, with 19 bases lying between them. In germline, CDR1 is MNHNY, CDR2 SVGAGI (reference sequence). This CDR3 has 17 residues. The CDR3 loop is CASIPQAIEETNEKLFF. Written as DNA, the CDR3 is TGTGCCAGCATCCCACAAGCCATCGAGGAAACTAATGAAAAACTGTTTTTT.

The sample holds a few counts of this clonotype. The CDR3 region is CASSLSVAGGLMNTEAFF. As DNA, the CDR3 is TGTGCCAGCAGCTTAAGTGTGGCTGGGGGACTCATGAACACTGAAGCTTTCTTT. This chain links TRBV7-2 with TRBJ1-1; D is possibly TRBD1 (5 bases). V lost 2 bases and J lost 0, with 19 bases in between. The CDR3 is 18 residues long. CDR1 and CDR2 from the germline V gene are SGHTA and FQGNSA.

This clonotype was detected once. This rearrangement joins TRBV10-2 to TRBJ2-2; the D gene is possibly TRBD1 (6 bases). The CDR3 is 14 residues long. From germline, CDR1 is WSHSY and CDR2 SAAADI. V was cut by 2 bases and J by 7 bases, with 11 bases left in between. CDR3 residues: CASSEPDRVGELFF. The CDR3 DNA reads as TGCGCCAGCAGTGAGCCGGACAGAGTCGGGGAGCTGTTTTTT.